This passage covers 24 T cell receptor beta chains from one sample sequenced in a study of neurological immune-mediated disorders. One entry per CDR3 protein results from TCRdb running MiXCR on the 5' RACE reads. Seen here are more than 35,000 distinct CDR3 sequences, roughly 6.3% observed once, and the top ten hold 0.55% to 0.65%. Sequenced: CD4+ T cells from blood. These receptors came from a middle-aged woman in good health.

This clonotype was detected ten times or more. The rearrangement uses TRBV5-8 and TRBJ1-1, with D hard to call. This CDR3 has 15 amino acids. Germline CDR1 reads SGHTS; CDR2 reads YDEGEE. The germline V and J ends were trimmed by 3 bases and 7 bases, with 19 bases remaining between them. CDR3 in DNA: TGTGCCAGCAGCTCCTACCGGAGGGCGATCCATGAAGCTTTCTTT. This codes for CASSSYRRAIHEAFF.

This clonotype was recorded many times. This rearrangement joins TRBV7-8 to TRBJ2-5; TRBD1 or TRBD2 may be the D gene (6 bases each). The CDR3 has 14 amino acids. Trimming stripped 3 bases from V and 4 bases from J, with 12 bases between. In germline, CDR1 is SGHVS, CDR2 FQNEAQ. CDR3 amino acids: CASSFAGGAETQYF. CDR3 sequence (DNA): TGTGCCAGCAGCTTCGCCGGGGGCGCAGAGACCCAGTACTTC. Together with reference TRBV7-8 and TRBJ2-5, the CDR3 gives the full variable domain: GAGVSQSPRYKVAKRGQDVALRCDPISGHVSLFWYQQALGQGPEFLTYFQNEAQLDKSGLPSDRFFAERPEGSVSTLKIQRTQQEDSAVYLCASSFAGGAETQYFGPGTRLLVL.

This clonotype was counted many times. The J gene is TRBJ1-1, the V gene TRBV20-1, with TRBD1 identical over 10 bases. Germline V CDR1 and CDR2: DFQATT, SNEGSKA (reference sequence). CDR3 length: 12 amino acids. Losses at the gene ends were 6 bases for V and 6 bases for J; bases not matched to a gene: 4. CDR3 residues: CSALGQGSEAFF. CDR3 sequence (DNA): TGCAGTGCCCTGGGACAGGGGTCTGAAGCTTTCTTT.

This clonotype has ten or more counts. The J gene is TRBJ1-1, the V gene TRBV12-3 or TRBV12-4, with D possibly TRBD1 on 5 matching bases. The V end was cut by 3 bases, the J end by 0 bases, with 8 bases between. This CDR3 comprises 14 residues. The CDR3 loop is CASSLRQMNTEAFF. CDR3 DNA: TGTGCCAGCAGTTTGAGACAGATGAACACTGAAGCTTTCTTT.

This clonotype was counted at least ten times. The genes are TRBV2 and TRBJ2-3, with 8 bases lining up with TRBD2. CDR3 size: 16 residues. Germline-derived CDR1 and CDR2 are SNHLY and FYNNEI. With 4 bases clipped from V and 5 bases from J, the junction kept 11 bases outside the gene matches. CDR3 sequence (DNA): TGTGCCAGCAGTGGAGACCCCGGGACTAGTCGAGATACGCAGTATTTT. It translates to CASSGDPGTSRDTQYF.

This clonotype was counted at least ten times. The chain joins TRBV18 to TRBJ2-7; 10 nucleotides line up with TRBD1. The CDR3 extends over 14 amino acids. V gave up 6 bases and J gave up 3 bases; unmatched junction bases: 5. Germline CDR1 and CDR2: KGHSH and LQKENI. CDR3 region: CASSGTGEGYEQYF. The CDR3 DNA reads as TGTGCCAGCTCGGGGACAGGGGAAGGCTACGAGCAGTACTTC.

This clonotype was found many times. The V and J genes are TRBV5-1 and TRBJ2-7; 10 bases align to TRBD2. Germline trimming cut 0 bases from V and 5 bases from J; bases unmatched to any gene: 11. The CDR3 extends over 17 amino acids. The germline V gene has CDR1 SGHRS and CDR2 YFSETQ. CDR3 sequence: CASSLVELAGKNHEQYF. CDR3 in DNA: TGCGCCAGCAGCTTGGTGGAACTAGCGGGAAAAAACCACGAGCAGTACTTC.

This clonotype was seen ten or more times. The V call is TRBV20-1, the J call TRBJ1-5; no definite D call. The CDR3 runs to 13 residues. CDR1 is DFQATT and CDR2 is SNEGSKA in the germline V gene (reference sequence). Trimming stripped 0 bases from V and 1 base from J, with 4 bases between. Here the CDR3 DNA reads TGCAGTGCTAGAGATCTCAGCAATCAGCCCCAGCATTTT. Translation gives CSARDLSNQPQHF.

In the case of this clonotype: Since a much larger clone is just one base distant, this may be a read error. This rearrangement joins TRBV3-1 to TRBJ2-2; tentatively, D is TRBD2 (5 bases). Germline-derived CDR1 and CDR2 are LGHDT and YNNKEL (reference sequence). This CDR3 has 15 residues. This chain's CDR3 is CVSSHIAGAAGEPFF. Written as DNA, the CDR3 is TGTGTCAGCAGCCACATCGCGGGTGCGGCCGGGGAGCCGTTTTTT.

The table lists this clonotype with many counts. This chain links TRBV2 with TRBJ1-5; 7 bases align to TRBD1. The CDR3 is 13 amino acids. V trimming: 6 bases; J trimming: 8 bases; junction bases outside the gene matches: 7. CDR1 and CDR2 from the germline V gene are SNHLY and FYNNEI. CDR3 nucleotide sequence: TGTGCCAGCAGGGCGACAGGGTGGGAGCCCCAGCATTTT. It codes for CASRATGWEPQHF.

This clonotype has a count of ten or more. The genes are TRBV6-5 and TRBJ1-2, with TRBD1 matching 11 bases. The CDR3 contains 16 residues. Per the germline V gene, CDR1 is MNHEY and CDR2 is SVGAGI. The V gene end was trimmed by 1 base and the J gene end by 4 bases; junction bases not matched to a gene: 5. CDR3 in amino acids: CASSYYGQGAIYGYTF. CDR3 in DNA: TGTGCCAGCAGTTACTATGGACAGGGGGCCATCTATGGCTACACCTTC.

This clonotype was seen many times. The CDR3 spells CASRDQGTNTEAFF. Here the CDR3 DNA reads TGTGCCAGCAGAGACCAGGGGACTAACACTGAAGCTTTCTTT. This chain uses TRBV7-6 with TRBJ1-1, with D perhaps matching TRBD1 (6 bases). CDR3 length: 14 amino acids. Germline V gene sequence: CDR1 SGHVS, CDR2 FNYEAQ. V was shortened by 6 bases and J by 2 bases, with 13 bases between the two germline ends.

In its sample, this clonotype was seen many times. V usage is TRBV20-1 and J usage is TRBJ2-5; maybe TRBD2 (6 bases). From germline, CDR1 is DFQATT and CDR2 SNEGSKA (reference sequence). V was cut by 0 bases and J by 5 bases, with 16 bases left in between. The CDR3 extends over 15 amino acids. CDR3 nucleotide sequence: TGCAGTGCTAGAGAGGCGGGGCAGTTCTGGGAGACCCAGTACTTC. As protein: CSAREAGQFWETQYF.

This clonotype has a count of ten or more. The rearrangement joins TRBV5-1 to TRBJ1-1; tentatively, D is TRBD1 (5 bases). The germline CDR1 and CDR2 sequences are SGHRS and YFSETQ. The V gene lost 0 bases and the J gene lost 0 bases, with 6 bases spanning the gap. The CDR3 has 14 residues. The CDR3 nucleotides read TGCGCCAGCAGCTTGGGGGACGTGAACACTGAAGCTTTCTTT. It translates to CASSLGDVNTEAFF.

This clonotype has ten or more counts. This chain links TRBV10-3 with TRBJ2-7, with 8 bases identical to TRBD2. The CDR3 sequence is 14 residues long. Germline trimming cut 6 bases from V and 3 bases from J; bases unmatched to any gene: 7. Per the germline V gene, CDR1 is ENHRY and CDR2 is SYGVKD. In DNA, the CDR3 is TGTGCCATCAGGAGACTAGCGTCTGACTACGAGCAGTACTTC. As protein: CAIRRLASDYEQYF.

Many counts were recorded for this clonotype. The chain combines TRBV20-1 with TRBJ1-2; D gene ambiguous. This CDR3 contains 14 residues. Trimming stripped 5 bases from V and 1 base from J, with 14 bases between. Per the germline V gene, CDR1 is DFQATT and CDR2 is SNEGSKA (reference sequence). CDR3 region: CSAGTPTFNYGYTF. The CDR3 region has the DNA TGCAGTGCTGGAACACCGACCTTTAACTATGGCTACACCTTC.

This clonotype was counted at least ten times. V is TRBV5-5 and J is TRBJ2-1; D tentatively reads TRBD1 or TRBD2 (5 bases each). V was clipped by 0 bases and J by 0 bases, with 10 bases between them. The germline V gene has CDR1 SGHKS and CDR2 YYEKEE (reference sequence). The CDR3 is 16 residues long. Here the CDR3 reads CASSLDGTPSYNEQFF. The CDR3 DNA follows: TGTGCCAGCAGCTTGGATGGGACCCCCTCCTACAATGAGCAGTTCTTC.

This clonotype has at least ten counts. The V and J genes are TRBV20-1 and TRBJ2-7, with D unclear. Per germline, CDR1 DFQATT and CDR2 SNEGSKA (reference sequence). The ends were cut back, 6 bases at V and 6 bases at J, with 18 bases in the middle. The CDR3 consists of 13 residues. In nucleotides, the CDR3 is TGCAGTGCCCCTAGACTGGGCCCTGGCGAGCAGTACTTC. This gives the protein CSAPRLGPGEQYF.

Many counts were recorded for this clonotype. The CDR3 here is CSANNPVGNEQFF. The CDR3 nucleotides are TGCAGTGCTAATAACCCGGTCGGGAATGAGCAGTTCTTC. V is TRBV20-1 and J is TRBJ2-1; D is unresolved. The CDR3 spans 13 residues. Per germline, CDR1 DFQATT and CDR2 SNEGSKA (reference sequence). Trimming shortened V by 4 bases and J by 7 bases, and 14 bases separated the two germline ends.

This clonotype is medium-sized (0.01 to 0.1%) in the sample. The V and J genes are TRBV12-3 or TRBV12-4 and TRBJ2-1, with TRBD2 as a possible D gene (7 bases). The V and J ends lost 8 bases and 9 bases respectively, with 14 bases between them. CDR3 length: 12 residues. The CDR3 region is CASLRGLSEQFF. CDR3 in DNA: TGTGCCAGCCTGCGGGGGCTGAGTGAGCAGTTCTTC.

This clonotype was counted many times. V is TRBV7-2 and J is TRBJ2-1, with D possibly matching TRBD2 (6 bases). Trimming left V 5 bases short and J 8 bases short, with 22 bases between. CDR3 size: 16 residues. Germline values: CDR1 SGHTA, CDR2 FQGNSA. As DNA, the CDR3 is TGTGCCAGCAGCCTAACGGGACTGAACATCGTCGATGAGCAGTTCTTC. Encoded protein: CASSLTGLNIVDEQFF.

This clonotype was detected ten times or more. The CDR3 protein is CSAANPTGGNQPQHF. The CDR3 DNA is TGCAGTGCTGCTAACCCGACCGGGGGCAATCAGCCCCAGCATTTT. This rearrangement joins TRBV20-1 to TRBJ1-5; no firm D call. Germline CDR1 reads DFQATT; CDR2 reads SNEGSKA (reference sequence). Trimming cost V 5 bases and J 2 bases, with 16 bases left between them. The CDR3 spans 15 residues.

This clonotype was counted ten times or more. The chain links TRBV6-5 to TRBJ2-5; D gene unclear. Per the germline V gene, CDR1 is MNHEY and CDR2 is SVGAGI. Trimming took 7 bases from V and 4 from J, leaving 19 bases between them. This CDR3 has 15 amino acids. CDR3 in amino acids: CASMGNGPPGETQYF. The CDR3, as DNA: TGTGCCAGCATGGGAAATGGCCCCCCGGGAGAGACCCAGTACTTC.

This clonotype showed up many times. The CDR3 protein is CATTGQEGSGANVLTF. CDR3 nucleotide sequence: TGTGCCACAACGGGACAGGAGGGTTCTGGGGCCAACGTCCTGACTTTC. The chain employs TRBV10-3 and TRBJ2-6, with 8 nucleotides matching TRBD1. Germline V CDR1 and CDR2: ENHRY, SYGVKD. V was pared by 10 bases and J by 1 base, with 9 bases of the junction left unmatched. This CDR3 region has 16 residues.